The sequence of this T cell receptor beta chain was determined in a study of CD8 T cell repertoires and HIV-1 epitope variants. About the research overall: Twenty-five autologous and known Gag and Nef epitope variant peptides each stimulated T cells separately.

Study-level results: Only beta chains were identified, marking proliferation to antigen, not function.

By share, this clone counts as medium-sized. Antigen unknown. Germline-derived CDR1 and CDR2 are SGHDN and FVKESK. The V and J ends lost 0 bases and 2 bases respectively, with 8 bases between them. This CDR3 has 15 amino acids. The assay was immunoSEQ multiplex PCR, and TCRdb's table has in-frame clones only and misses some. This table holds a few thousand clones, roughly 70% found once. Sequencing was done on a sample of cultured CD8+ T cells derived from PBMCs. This TCR came from a male donor with HIV. The chain is built from TRBV14 and TRBJ2-1; D remains ambiguous. CDR3 loop: CASSQDRKPYNEQFF. As DNA, the CDR3 is TGTGCCAGCAGCCAAGATCGGAAGCCCTACAATGAGCAGTTCTTC.